This TCR beta chain came from a study of graft-versus-host responses after intestinal transplantation. About the study: Isolated intestinal, liver-intestinal, or multivisceral transplants were what recipients had. All recipients got anti-thymocyte globulin induction, then tacrolimus and steroids for approximately three years.

Germline values: CDR1 SGHRS, CDR2 YFSETQ. V lost 0 bases, J lost 5 bases, and 11 bases lay in between. The CDR3 is made up of 15 amino acids. As regards this clone: Its antigen is undetermined.

Notes on the study in general: Recipient marrow showed GvH clones, some seen first in ileum or blood. Allograft clonal ratios (graft-versus-host to host-versus-graft) were high in patients who had graft-donor T cell macrochimerism.

Profiled with immunoSEQ multiplex PCR; TCRdb holds only in-frame clones, not every one. This table has over 100,000 clones, 90% to 95% appearing once. Source: unstimulated CD4+ T cells sorted from spleen or lymph node cells, taken before intestinal transplant. This chain uses TRBV5-1 with TRBJ2-2, with a tentative D call TRBD2 (5 bases). The source of this sequence is a human donor who received an intestinal transplant. CDR3 sequence reads: CASSLAEGWTGELFF. CDR3 coding DNA: TGCGCCAGCAGCTTGGCCGAGGGTTGGACCGGGGAGCTGTTTTTT.